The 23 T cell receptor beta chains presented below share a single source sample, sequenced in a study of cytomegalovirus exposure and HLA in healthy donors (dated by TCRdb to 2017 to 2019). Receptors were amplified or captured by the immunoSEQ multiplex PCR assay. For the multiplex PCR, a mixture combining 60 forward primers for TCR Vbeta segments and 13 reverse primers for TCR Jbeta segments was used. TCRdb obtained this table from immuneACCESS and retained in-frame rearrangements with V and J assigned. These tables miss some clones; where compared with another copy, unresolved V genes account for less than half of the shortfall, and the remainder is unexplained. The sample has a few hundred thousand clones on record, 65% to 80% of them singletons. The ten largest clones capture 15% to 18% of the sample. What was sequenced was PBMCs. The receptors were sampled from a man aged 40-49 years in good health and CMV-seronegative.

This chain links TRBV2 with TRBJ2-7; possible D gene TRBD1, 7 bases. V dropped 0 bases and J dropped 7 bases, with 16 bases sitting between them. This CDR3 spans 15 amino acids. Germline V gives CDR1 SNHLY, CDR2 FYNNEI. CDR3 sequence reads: CASSEAGQRAWEQYF. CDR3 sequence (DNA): TGTGCCAGCAGTGAAGCGGGACAGCGGGCGTGGGAGCAGTACTTC.

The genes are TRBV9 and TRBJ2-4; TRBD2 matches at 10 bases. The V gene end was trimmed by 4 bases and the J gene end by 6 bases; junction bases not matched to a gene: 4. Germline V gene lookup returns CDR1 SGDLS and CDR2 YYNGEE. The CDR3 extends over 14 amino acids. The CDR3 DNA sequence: TGTGCCAGCAGCTTCCGGACTAGCGGAAACATTCAGTACTTC. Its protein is CASSFRTSGNIQYF. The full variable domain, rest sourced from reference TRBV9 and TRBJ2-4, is DSGVTQTPKHLITATGQRVTLRCSPRSGDLSVYWYQQSLDQGLQFLIQYYNGEERAKGNILERFSAQQFPDLHSELNLSSLELGDSALYFCASSFRTSGNIQYFGAGTRLSVL.

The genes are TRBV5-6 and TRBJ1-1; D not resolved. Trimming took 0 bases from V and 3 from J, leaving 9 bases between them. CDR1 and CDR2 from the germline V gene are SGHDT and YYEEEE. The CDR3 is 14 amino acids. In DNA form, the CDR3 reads TGTGCCAGCAGCTTGGAGTCAAGCGACACTGAAGCTTTCTTT. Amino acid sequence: CASSLESSDTEAFF.

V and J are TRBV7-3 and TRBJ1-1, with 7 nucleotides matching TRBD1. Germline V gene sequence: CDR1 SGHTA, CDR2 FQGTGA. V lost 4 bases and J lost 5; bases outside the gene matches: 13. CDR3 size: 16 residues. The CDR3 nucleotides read TGTGCCAGCAGCTCCCAACCGACAGGGTTGTGGACTGAAGCTTTCTTT. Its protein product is CASSSQPTGLWTEAFF.

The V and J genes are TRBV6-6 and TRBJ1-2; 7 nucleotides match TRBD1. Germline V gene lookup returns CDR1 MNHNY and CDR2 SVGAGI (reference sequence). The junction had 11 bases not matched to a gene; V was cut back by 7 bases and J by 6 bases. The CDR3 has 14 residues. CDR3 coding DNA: TGTGCCAGCAATTTACCCGGGACAGCTGATGGCTACACCTTC. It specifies CASNLPGTADGYTF.

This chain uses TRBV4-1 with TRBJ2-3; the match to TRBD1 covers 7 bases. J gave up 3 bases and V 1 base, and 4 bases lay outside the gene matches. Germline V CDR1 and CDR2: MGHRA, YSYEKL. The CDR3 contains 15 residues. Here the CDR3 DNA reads TGCGCCAGCAGCCAAGGGACAGGCTGGACAGATACGCAGTATTTT. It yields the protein CASSQGTGWTDTQYF.

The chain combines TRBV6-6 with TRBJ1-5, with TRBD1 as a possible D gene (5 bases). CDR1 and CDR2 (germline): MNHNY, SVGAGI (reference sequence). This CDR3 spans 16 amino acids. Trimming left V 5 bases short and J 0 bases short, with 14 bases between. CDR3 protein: CASSTSGGYSNQPQHF. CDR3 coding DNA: TGTGCCAGCAGTACCTCCGGGGGATATAGCAATCAGCCCCAGCATTTT.

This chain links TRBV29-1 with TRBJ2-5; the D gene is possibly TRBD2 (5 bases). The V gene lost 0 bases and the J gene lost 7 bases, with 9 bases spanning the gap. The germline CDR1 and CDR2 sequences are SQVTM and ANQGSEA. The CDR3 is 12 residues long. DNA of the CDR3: TGCAGCGTTGAAGAGAGGGCCCCGACCCAGTACTTC. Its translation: CSVEERAPTQYF.

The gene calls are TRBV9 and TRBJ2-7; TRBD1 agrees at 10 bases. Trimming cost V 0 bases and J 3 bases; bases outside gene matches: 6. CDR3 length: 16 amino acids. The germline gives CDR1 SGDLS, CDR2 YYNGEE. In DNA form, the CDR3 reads TGTGCCAGCAGCGTAGATGGGACAGGGGACCTCTACGAGCAGTACTTC. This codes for CASSVDGTGDLYEQYF.

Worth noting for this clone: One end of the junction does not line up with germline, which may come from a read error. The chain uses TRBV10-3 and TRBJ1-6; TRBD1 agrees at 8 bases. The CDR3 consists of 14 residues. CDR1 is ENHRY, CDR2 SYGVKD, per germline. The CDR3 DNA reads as TGTGCCATCAGGCGGGGACAGGAAGCTTCACCCCTTCACTTT. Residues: CAIRRGQEASPLHF.

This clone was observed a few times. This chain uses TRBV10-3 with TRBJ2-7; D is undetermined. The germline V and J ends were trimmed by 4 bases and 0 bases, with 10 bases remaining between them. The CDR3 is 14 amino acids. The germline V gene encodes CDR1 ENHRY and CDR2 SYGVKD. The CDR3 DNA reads TGTGCCATCAGTGTTAGTAGCACCTCCTACGAGCAGTACTTC. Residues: CAISVSSTSYEQYF.

The DNA for the CDR3 is TGTGCCAGCGCCCCGGGACAGGTTGCAACTAATGAAAAACTGTTTTTT. Translated: CASAPGQVATNEKLFF. The chain employs TRBV25-1 and TRBJ1-4, with TRBD1 identical over 8 bases. Germline-derived CDR1 and CDR2 are MGHDK and SYGVNS. The junction had 8 bases not matched to a gene; V was cut back by 8 bases and J by 0 bases. This CDR3 spans 16 amino acids.

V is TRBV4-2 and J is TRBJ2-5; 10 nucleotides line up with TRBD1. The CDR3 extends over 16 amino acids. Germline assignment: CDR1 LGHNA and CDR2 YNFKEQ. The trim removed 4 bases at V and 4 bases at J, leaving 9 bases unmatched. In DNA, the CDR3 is TGTGCCAGCAGCCGTTCCGGGACAGGGGAGGGAGAGACCCAGTACTTC. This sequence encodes CASSRSGTGEGETQYF.

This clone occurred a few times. DNA of the CDR3: TGCGCCAGCAGCCGAGGACAGACAGGGGGCTACTCACCCCTCCACTTT. Encoded protein: CASSRGQTGGYSPLHF. The chain links TRBV4-3 to TRBJ1-6; 10 positions match TRBD1. Germline assignment: CDR1 LGHNA and CDR2 YSLEER. J gave up 10 bases and V 4 bases, and 10 bases lay outside the gene matches. The CDR3 extends over 16 amino acids.

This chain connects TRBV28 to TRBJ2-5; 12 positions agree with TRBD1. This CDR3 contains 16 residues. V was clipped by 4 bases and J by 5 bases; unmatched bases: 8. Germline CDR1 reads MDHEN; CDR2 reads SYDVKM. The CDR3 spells CASSSPRGTGGETQYF. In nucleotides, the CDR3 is TGTGCCAGCAGTTCCCCTAGGGGGACAGGGGGCGAGACCCAGTACTTC.

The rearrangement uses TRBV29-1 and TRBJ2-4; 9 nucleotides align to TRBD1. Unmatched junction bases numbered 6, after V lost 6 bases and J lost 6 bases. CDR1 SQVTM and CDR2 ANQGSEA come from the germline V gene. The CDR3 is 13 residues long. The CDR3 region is CSVRGQGANIQYF. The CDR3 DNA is TGCAGCGTCAGGGGACAGGGTGCAAACATTCAGTACTTC.

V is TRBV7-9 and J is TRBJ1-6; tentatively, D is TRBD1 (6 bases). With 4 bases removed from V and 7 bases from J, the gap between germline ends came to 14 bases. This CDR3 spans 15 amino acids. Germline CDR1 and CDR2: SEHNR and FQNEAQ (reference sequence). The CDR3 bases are TGTGCCAGCAGCTCCGGGACAAGACTAAATTCACCCCTCCACTTT. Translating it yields CASSSGTRLNSPLHF.

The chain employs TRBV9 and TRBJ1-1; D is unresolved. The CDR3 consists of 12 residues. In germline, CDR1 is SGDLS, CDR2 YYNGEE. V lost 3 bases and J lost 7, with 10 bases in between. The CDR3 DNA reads TGTGCCAGCAGCGAGGGTGCGGGTGAAGCTTTCTTT. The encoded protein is CASSEGAGEAFF.

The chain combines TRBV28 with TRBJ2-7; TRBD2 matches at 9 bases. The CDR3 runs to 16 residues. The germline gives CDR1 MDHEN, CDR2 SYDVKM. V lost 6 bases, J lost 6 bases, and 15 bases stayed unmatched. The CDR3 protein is CASSHFGSSGSSEQYF. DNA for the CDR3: TGTGCCAGCAGCCATTTCGGTAGTAGCGGGAGTTCCGAGCAGTACTTC.

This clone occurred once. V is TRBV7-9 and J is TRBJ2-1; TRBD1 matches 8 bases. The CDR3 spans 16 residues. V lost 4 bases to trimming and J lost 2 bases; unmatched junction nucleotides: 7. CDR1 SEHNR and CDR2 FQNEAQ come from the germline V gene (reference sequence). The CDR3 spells CASSSSGTGPYNEQFF. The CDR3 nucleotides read TGTGCCAGCAGCTCCTCCGGGACAGGACCCTACAATGAGCAGTTCTTC. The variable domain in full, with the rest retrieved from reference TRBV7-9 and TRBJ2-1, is DTGVSQNPRHKITKRGQNVTFRCDPISEHNRLYWYRQTLGQGPEFLTYFQNEAQLEKSRLLSDRFSAERPKGSFSTLEIQRTEQGDSAMYLCASSSSGTGPYNEQFFGPGTRLTVL.

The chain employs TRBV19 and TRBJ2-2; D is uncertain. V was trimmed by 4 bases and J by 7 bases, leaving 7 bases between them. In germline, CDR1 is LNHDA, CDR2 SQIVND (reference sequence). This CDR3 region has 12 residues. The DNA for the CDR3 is TGTGCCAGTAGTACCTTAAACGGGGAGCTGTTTTTT. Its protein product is CASSTLNGELFF.

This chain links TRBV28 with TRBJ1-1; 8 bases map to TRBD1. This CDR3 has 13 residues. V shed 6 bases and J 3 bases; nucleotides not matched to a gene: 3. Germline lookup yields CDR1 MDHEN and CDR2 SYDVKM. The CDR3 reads CASSRQGYTEAFF. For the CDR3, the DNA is TGTGCCAGCAGCCGACAGGGGTACACTGAAGCTTTCTTT.

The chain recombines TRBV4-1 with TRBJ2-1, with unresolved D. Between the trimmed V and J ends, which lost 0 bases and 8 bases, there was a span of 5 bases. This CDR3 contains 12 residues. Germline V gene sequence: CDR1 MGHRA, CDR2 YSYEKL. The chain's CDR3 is CASSQDVDEQFF. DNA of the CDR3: TGCGCCAGCAGCCAAGATGTAGATGAGCAGTTCTTC.